This TCR beta chain was captured by sequencing in a study of T-cell reconstitution after alpha-beta-depleted transplantation in children. A TCRbeta library incorporating unique molecular identifiers was prepared. Each CDR3 protein gets one entry after TCRdb re-called the PCR reads with MiXCR. The data contain 250,000 to 350,000 distinct CDR3 sequences, approximately 9.8% of them singletons. This CDR3 has 13 amino acids. Germline V gene sequence: CDR1 SGHRS, CDR2 YFSETQ. V lost 3 bases and J lost 3, with 9 bases in between. This chain joins TRBV5-1 and TRBJ1-2, with no clear D. The sample consisted of PBMCs from the stem cell graft donor, taken from the stem cell graft. This clonotype was sampled from a human donor who donated a stem cell graft to a child with SCID. The chain's CDR3 is CASSSREYYGYTF. The CDR3 nucleotides read TGCGCCAGCAGCTCACGGGAATACTATGGCTACACCTTC. The full variable domain, with the rest looked up from reference TRBV5-1 and TRBJ1-2, is KAGVTQTPRYLIKTRGQQVTLSCSPISGHRSVSWYQQTPGQGLQFLFEYFSETQRNKGNFPGRFSGRQFSNSRSEMNVSTLELGDSALYLCASSSREYYGYTFGSGTRLTVV.